The clone carrying this T cell receptor beta chain was observed at least ten times. Germline V gene lookup returns CDR1 SGHRS and CDR2 YFSETQ. The CDR3 is 15 amino acids. V was trimmed by 3 bases and J by 4 bases, leaving 13 bases between them. TCRdb redid the calling of the 5' RACE reads with MiXCR, one entry per CDR3 protein. The sample carries roughly 630,000 distinct CDR3 sequences, under 8.5% recorded once. The data stem from a study of identical twins. The same data also went into a second study, on yellow fever vaccine responses in identical twins.

The TCR originated in a woman under 30 in good health. Source material: PBMCs. The chain employs TRBV5-1 and TRBJ1-4; maybe TRBD1 (5 bases). The CDR3 here is CASSSDGTGNEKLFF. DNA of the CDR3: TGCGCCAGCAGCTCGGACGGGACGGGTAATGAAAAACTGTTTTTT.